Given below is one T cell receptor (beta chain) in context. Antigen specificity is unknown. This sample was included in a study of blood T cells in healthy people across ages. The sample, about 9.2 milliliters of peripheral blood, was drawn from each donor. Notes on the study in general: Diversity was higher, and naive CD4+ cells more numerous, in long-lived donors than in aged donors. Age advanced and TCR beta diversity per million T cells fell, roughly linearly. Changes seen in expanded clonotypes were possibly confounded by donor CMV status left unknown.

The germline gives CDR1 SEHNR, CDR2 FQNEAQ (reference sequence). The V gene lost 3 bases and the J gene lost 4 bases, with 13 bases spanning the gap. This CDR3 has 14 amino acids. Using a J-beta primer mix together with a sample-barcoded 5' primer, a second PCR was run for roughly 7 to 12 cycles. One entry per CDR3 protein results from TCRdb running MiXCR on the 5' RACE reads. The sample lists more than 650,000 distinct CDR3 sequences; 53% were seen once. The sequence was obtained from a man aged 80 or over in good health. Specimen: blood. The gene calls are TRBV7-9 and TRBJ2-7, with D possibly matching TRBD2 (5 bases). The CDR3 spells CASSFPGEGYEQYF. DNA for the CDR3: TGTGCCAGCAGCTTTCCCGGGGAAGGGTACGAGCAGTACTTC.